Described below is a single TCR beta chain sequence and its context. Its antigen is still unknown. Assay used: immunoSEQ multiplex PCR; TCRdb lists only in-frame clones, some missing. The table shows about 32,000 clones, with over 65% occurring only once. This specimen belongs to a study of a mutant IDH1 vaccine in newly diagnosed glioma. Time point noted: week 35, safety follow-up. Each dose of the vaccine consisted of 300 ug of mutant IDH1 20-mer peptide, with topical imiquimod. Diagnosis in the donors showed new WHO grade 3 or 4 astrocytomas that were IDH1-mutant and ATRX-lost. The clonotype was recovered from a woman between 40 and 55 years old with glioma. Here the sequenced sample was PBMCs, taken from a glioma patient whose treatment included an IDH1 peptide vaccine.

This CDR3 reads CASSPQGTSGNTIYF. The CDR3 coding sequence is TGTGCCAGCAGTCCTCAGGGTACCTCTGGAAACACCATATATTTT. The chain is built from TRBV6-5 and TRBJ1-3, with D perhaps matching TRBD1 (5 bases). The CDR3 has 15 residues. Looked up from germline, CDR1 is MNHEY and CDR2 is SVGAGI. V was trimmed by 5 bases and J by 0 bases, leaving 11 bases between them.